This T cell receptor beta chain was identified in a study of CD49a tissue-resident CD8 T cells in human skin (dated by TCRdb to the late 2010s). For context, the study as a whole: Subsets of tissue-resident memory CD8+ T cells in human skin, defined by their expression of CD49a, CD69 and CD103, were what the study examined.

V is cut back by 4 bases and J by 7 bases, with 9 bases in the junction unmatched. According to the germline V gene (reference sequence), CDR1 reads MNHEY and CDR2 reads SMNVEV. Spanning cysteine to phenylalanine, the CDR3 consists of 17 amino acids. CDR3 DNA only is kept here, 51 bases in frame from base 1. Receptor amplification or capture employed the immunoSEQ multiplex PCR assay. In the paper's pipeline: How frequently each TCR V beta family was used was compared between the sorted CD8+ T cell populations from blood, dermis and epidermis. In its TCRdb copy, this immuneACCESS table keeps in-frame sequences only and misses some clones. Where compared with another copy, unresolved V genes explain less than half of these, and the others have no known cause. The V and J calls and clone size come from that table; D and trimming were worked out from the DNA. In this sample the table shows about 1,100 clones, 65% to 75% of which occur a single time. Roughly 25% of the sample is held by the ten biggest clonotypes.

As to this clone: Its antigen is still unknown. There are no base qualities to consult, and no much larger clone falls within one base.

For roughly 5 healthy donors, CD8+ T cells were sorted from blood, dermis and epidermis, and the TCR beta CDR3 regions of these cells were analysed. Both blood and skin samples were provided by each TCR-sequenced donor, and all TCR-sequenced donors were healthy individuals. Before TCR beta sequencing, CD8+ T cell populations were isolated by sorting. Before T cells were analysed, skin was separated into dermal and epidermal compartments. The sequence links TRBV27 to TRBJ2-2; the junction holds 13 bases that match TRBD2. Sequenced sample: CD103- CD8+ T cells sorted from skin dermis. This clonotype was obtained from a human donor in good health. The donor label of this sample is uncertain. CDR3 protein: CASSSPGLAGWFGELFF. The sequenced DNA: TGTGCCAGCAGTTCACCGGGACTAGCGGGATGGTTCGGGGAGCTGTTTTTT.